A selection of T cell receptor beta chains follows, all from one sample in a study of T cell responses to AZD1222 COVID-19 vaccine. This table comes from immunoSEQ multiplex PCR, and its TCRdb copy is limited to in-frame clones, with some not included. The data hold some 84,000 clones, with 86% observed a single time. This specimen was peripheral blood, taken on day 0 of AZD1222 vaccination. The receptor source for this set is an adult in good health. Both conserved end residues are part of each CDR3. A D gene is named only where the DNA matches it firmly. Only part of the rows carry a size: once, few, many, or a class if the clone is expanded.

cdr3_nt: TGCGCCAGCAGCTTGGGTCCTAGCGGGAGGGCAGAGACCGGGGAGCTGTTTTTT
cdr3_aa: CASSLGPSGRAETGELFF
j_call: TRBJ2-2
d_call: TRBD2
v_call: TRBV5-1
clone_size: NA

cdr3_nt: TGCAGCGTTCAGGGACCCGGGACAGGGACCGGGGAGCTGTTTTTT
cdr3_aa: CSVQGPGTGTGELFF
j_call: TRBJ2-2
d_call: TRBD1
v_call: TRBV29-1
clone_size: NA

cdr3_nt: TGTGCCAGCTCACCCGGGACAGGGCGGGCGGAGACCCAGTACTTC
cdr3_aa: CASSPGTGRAETQYF
j_call: TRBJ2-5
d_call: TRBD1
v_call: TRBV18
clone_size: NA

cdr3_nt: TGCGCCAGCAGATCTCTAACAGGGAACACTGAAGCTTTCTTT
cdr3_aa: CASRSLTGNTEAFF
j_call: TRBJ1-1
d_call: NA
v_call: TRBV5-1
clone_size: NA

cdr3_nt: TGTGCCAGCAGTTTAGCGGGAGAAGGTGAGCAGTACTTC
cdr3_aa: CASSLAGEGEQYF
j_call: TRBJ2-7
d_call: NA
v_call: TRBV12-3/TRBV12-4
clone_size: once

cdr3_nt: TGTGCCAGCTCACCAGGGGACTCTGGAAACACCATATATTTT
cdr3_aa: CASSPGDSGNTIYF
j_call: TRBJ1-3
d_call: NA
v_call: TRBV18
clone_size: NA

cdr3_nt: TGTGCCAGCAGTTTCTCGCCGGCGGGCGACGGGGAGCTGTTTTTT
cdr3_aa: CASSFSPAGDGELFF
j_call: TRBJ2-2
d_call: NA
v_call: TRBV27
clone_size: many

cdr3_nt: TGCGCCAGCAGCTTGACCGGACAGGGGAATGAAAAACTGTTTTTT
cdr3_aa: CASSLTGQGNEKLFF
j_call: TRBJ1-4
d_call: TRBD1
v_call: TRBV5-1
clone_size: once

cdr3_nt: TGTGCCAGCAGTGTCGACAGCCACTCTGGAAACACCATATATTTT
cdr3_aa: CASSVDSHSGNTIYF
j_call: TRBJ1-3
d_call: NA
v_call: TRBV2
clone_size: once

cdr3_nt: TGTGCCAGCAGTTTATGGGGGCCCCCCCGCTCCTACGAGCAGTACTTC
cdr3_aa: CASSLWGPPRSYEQYF
j_call: TRBJ2-7
d_call: NA
v_call: TRBV28
clone_size: few

cdr3_nt: TGCGCCAGCAGCCAAGATCGCCCGGGGGCGGATTATGGCTACACCTTC
cdr3_aa: CASSQDRPGADYGYTF
j_call: TRBJ1-2
d_call: NA
v_call: TRBV4-3
clone_size: NA

cdr3_nt: TGTGCCAGCGGGGGGACGGGGCTCGGGAAACTGTTTTTT
cdr3_aa: CASGGTGLGKLFF
j_call: TRBJ1-4
d_call: NA
v_call: TRBV27
clone_size: NA

cdr3_nt: TGTGCCAGCAGTCGGAGACTAGCGGGAGCCTACGAGCAGTACTTC
cdr3_aa: CASSRRLAGAYEQYF
j_call: TRBJ2-7
d_call: TRBD2
v_call: TRBV7-2
clone_size: NA

cdr3_nt: TGCGCTGGGGGAGCAGACGGTGGCTACACCTTC
cdr3_aa: CAGGADGGYTF
j_call: TRBJ1-2
d_call: NA
v_call: TRBV4-1
clone_size: once

cdr3_nt: TGTGCTAGTGGTTTGGCCTTCTACCCCTCGCGGCAAGAATCCTACGAGCAGTACTTC
cdr3_aa: CASGLAFYPSRQESYEQYF
j_call: TRBJ2-7
d_call: NA
v_call: TRBV12-5
clone_size: NA

cdr3_nt: TGTGCCATCAGTGGGCGGAGCGGGAGCTCCTACGAGCAGTACTTC
cdr3_aa: CAISGRSGSSYEQYF
j_call: TRBJ2-7
d_call: TRBD2
v_call: TRBV10-3
clone_size: NA

cdr3_nt: TGTGCCTGCGGACTAGCGGGAGGGTTGGACACCGGGGAGCTGTTTTTT
cdr3_aa: CACGLAGGLDTGELFF
j_call: TRBJ2-2
d_call: TRBD2
v_call: TRBV7-3
clone_size: NA

cdr3_nt: TGTGCCAGCAGCTCGCAGGGGCAGCCCCAGCATTTT
cdr3_aa: CASSSQGQPQHF
j_call: TRBJ1-5
d_call: NA
v_call: TRBV5-4
clone_size: few

cdr3_nt: TGTGCCAGCAGCTTATCGGGCAATGAGCAGTTCTTC
cdr3_aa: CASSLSGNEQFF
j_call: TRBJ2-1
d_call: NA
v_call: TRBV7-9
clone_size: NA